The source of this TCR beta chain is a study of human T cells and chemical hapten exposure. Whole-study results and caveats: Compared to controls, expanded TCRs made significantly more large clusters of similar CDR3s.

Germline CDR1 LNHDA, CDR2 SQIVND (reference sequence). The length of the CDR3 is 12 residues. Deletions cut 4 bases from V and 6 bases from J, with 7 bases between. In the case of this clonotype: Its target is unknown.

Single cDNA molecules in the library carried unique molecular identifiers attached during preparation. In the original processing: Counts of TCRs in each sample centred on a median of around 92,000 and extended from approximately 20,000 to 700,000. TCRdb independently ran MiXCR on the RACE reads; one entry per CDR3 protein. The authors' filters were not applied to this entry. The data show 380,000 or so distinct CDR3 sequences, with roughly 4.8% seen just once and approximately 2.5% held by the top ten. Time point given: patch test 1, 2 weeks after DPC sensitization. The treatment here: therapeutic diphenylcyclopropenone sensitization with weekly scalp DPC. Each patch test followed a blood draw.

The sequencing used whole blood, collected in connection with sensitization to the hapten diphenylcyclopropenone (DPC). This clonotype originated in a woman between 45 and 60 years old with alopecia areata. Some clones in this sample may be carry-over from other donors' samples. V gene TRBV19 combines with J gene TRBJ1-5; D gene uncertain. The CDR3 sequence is CASSTGAQPQHF. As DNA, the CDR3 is TGTGCCAGTAGTACGGGCGCTCAGCCCCAGCATTTT.